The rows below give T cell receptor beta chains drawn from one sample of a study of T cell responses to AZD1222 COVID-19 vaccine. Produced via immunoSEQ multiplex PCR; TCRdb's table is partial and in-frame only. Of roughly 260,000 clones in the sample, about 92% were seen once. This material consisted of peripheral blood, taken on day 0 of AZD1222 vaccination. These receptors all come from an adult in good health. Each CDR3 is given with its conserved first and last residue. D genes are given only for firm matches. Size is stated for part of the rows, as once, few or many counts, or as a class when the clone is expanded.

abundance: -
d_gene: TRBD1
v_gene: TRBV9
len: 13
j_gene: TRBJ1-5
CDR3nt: TGTGCCAGCAGCACAGGGGCGGGACAGCCCCAGCATTTT
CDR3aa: CASSTGAGQPQHF

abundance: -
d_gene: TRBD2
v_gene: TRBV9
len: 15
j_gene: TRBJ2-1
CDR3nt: TGTGCCAGCAGCCCAGGACTAGCATCCTACAATGAGCAGTTCTTC
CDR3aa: CASSPGLASYNEQFF

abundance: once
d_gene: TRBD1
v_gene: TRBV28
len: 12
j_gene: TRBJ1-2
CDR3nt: TGTGCCAGCACCCCCGGACAGGGAAGCTACACCTTC
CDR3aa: CASTPGQGSYTF

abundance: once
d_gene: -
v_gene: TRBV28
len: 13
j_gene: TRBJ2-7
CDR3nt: TGTGCCAGCAGAGGGGGGTCTGCCTACGAGCAGTACTTC
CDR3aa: CASRGGSAYEQYF

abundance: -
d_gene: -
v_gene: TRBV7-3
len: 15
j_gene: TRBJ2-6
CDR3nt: TGTGCCAGCAGCCCCTACACCTCTGGGGCCAACGTCCTGACTTTC
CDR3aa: CASSPYTSGANVLTF

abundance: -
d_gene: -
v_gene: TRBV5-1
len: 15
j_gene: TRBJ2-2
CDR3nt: TGCGCCAGCAGCTTATTCTCTAGCTACACCGGGGAGCTGTTTTTT
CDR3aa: CASSLFSSYTGELFF

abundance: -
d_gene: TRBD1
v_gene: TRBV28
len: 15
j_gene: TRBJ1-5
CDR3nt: TGTGCCAGCAGTACCGGACAGGGGTTCAATCAGCCCCAGCATTTT
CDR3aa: CASSTGQGFNQPQHF

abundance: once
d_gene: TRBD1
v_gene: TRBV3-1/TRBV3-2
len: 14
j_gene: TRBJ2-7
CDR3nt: TGTGCCAGCAGCCAAGGGGGACAGGAGTACGAGCAGTACTTC
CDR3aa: CASSQGGQEYEQYF

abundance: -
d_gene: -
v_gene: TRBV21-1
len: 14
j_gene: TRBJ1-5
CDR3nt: TGTGCCAGCAGCAAAACCCCTCAGAATCAGCCCCAGCATTTT
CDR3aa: CASSKTPQNQPQHF

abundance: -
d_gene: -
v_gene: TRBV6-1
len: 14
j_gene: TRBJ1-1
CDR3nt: TGTGCCAGCAGTGAAGCGGGCGTTACAATGTCAGCTTTCTTT
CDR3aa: CASSEAGVTMSAFF

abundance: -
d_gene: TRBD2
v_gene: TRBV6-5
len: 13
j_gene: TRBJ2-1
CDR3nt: TGTGCCAGCAGTTACCGGGGGGAGTATGAGCAGTTCTTC
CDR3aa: CASSYRGEYEQFF